Shown below are 4 T cell receptor beta chains from a single sample sequenced in a study of blood T cell repertoires in COVID-19. Sequencing used immunoSEQ multiplex PCR; TCRdb keeps in-frame clones, though not all of them. The sample shows over 200,000 clones, around 84% of them seen only once. The sequencing sample was made of peripheral blood. These receptors originate from a woman aged 80 or over with active or convalescent COVID-19.

The chain couples TRBV6-2 or TRBV6-3 to TRBJ1-5; D call uncertain. Trimming took 6 bases from V and 0 from J, leaving 12 bases between them. Germline V gene data show CDR1 as MNHEY and CDR2 as SVGEGT. This CDR3 contains 15 residues. The DNA for the CDR3 is TGTGCCAGCAGCCAACCACCCGGTAGCAATCAGCCCCAGCATTTT. This gives the protein CASSQPPGSNQPQHF.

The rearrangement links TRBV11-2 to TRBJ2-5; 7 nucleotides match TRBD2. V dropped 3 bases and J dropped 5; count of bases not matched to a gene: 9. The germline V gene encodes CDR1 SGHAT and CDR2 FQNNGV. The CDR3 is 15 residues long. CDR3 DNA sequence: TGTGCCAGCAGCTTTGAGGGAGGGCCTGGGGAGACCCAGTACTTC. Its protein is CASSFEGGPGETQYF.

The genes are TRBV7-8 and TRBJ1-1, with D maybe TRBD1 (5 bases). The V and J ends lost 5 bases and 5 bases respectively, with 18 bases between them. This CDR3 is 15 amino acids long. The V gene's germline CDR1 is SGHVS and CDR2 FQNEAQ. This CDR3 reads CASSVIRGRGTEAFF. The CDR3 DNA sequence: TGTGCCAGCAGCGTCATTAGGGGAAGGGGAACTGAAGCTTTCTTT.

This clone turned up a few times. The V and J genes are TRBV11-2 and TRBJ1-4; 8 bases are shared with TRBD1. In germline, CDR1 is SGHAT, CDR2 FQNNGV. V shed 2 bases and J 6 bases; nucleotides not matched to a gene: 8. This CDR3 is built from 16 residues. CDR3 sequence: CASSLRHRGKDEKLFF. For the CDR3, the DNA is TGTGCCAGCAGCTTACGGCACAGGGGGAAGGATGAAAAACTGTTTTTT. The variable domain in full, completed from reference TRBV11-2 and TRBJ1-4, reads EAGVAQSPRYKIIEKRQSVAFWCNPISGHATLYWYQQILGQGPKLLIQFQNNGVVDDSQLPKDRFSAERLKGVDSTLKIQPAKLEDSAVYLCASSLRHRGKDEKLFFGSGTQLSVL.